The rows below give T cell receptor beta chains drawn from one sample of a study of blood T cell repertoires in COVID-19. Sequencing was performed with immunoSEQ multiplex PCR; in TCRdb, only in-frame clones are kept and a portion is missing. The table records tens of thousands of clones, 84% of them present only once. Material for sequencing was peripheral blood. The source is a human donor in a cohort sampled during active COVID-19. The CDR3 runs from the conserved cysteine through the conserved F or W. D genes are given only for firm matches. Size is stated for part of the rows, as once, few or many counts, or as a class when the clone is expanded.

j_gene	abundance	len	d_gene	v_gene	CDR3aa	CDR3nt
TRBJ2-3	-	17	TRBD2	TRBV24-1	CATSDVPTSGSYDTQYF	TGTGCCACCAGTGATGTCCCGACTAGCGGGAGTTATGATACGCAGTATTTT
TRBJ1-5	few	14	-	TRBV27	CASSLQGINQPQHF	TGTGCCAGCAGTTTGCAGGGTATCAATCAGCCCCAGCATTTT
TRBJ1-6	-	12	-	TRBV7-2	CASSLSYSPLHF	TGTGCCAGCAGCTTATCGTATTCACCCCTCCACTTT
TRBJ1-5	few	15	-	TRBV5-6	CASSGRQYSNQPQHF	TGTGCCAGCAGCGGACGACAGTATAGCAATCAGCCCCAGCATTTT
TRBJ2-7	once	14	-	TRBV28	CASSLMGITYEQYF	TGTGCCAGCAGTTTAATGGGCATTACCTACGAGCAGTACTTC
TRBJ1-2	-	20	-	TRBV4-3	CASSQDLEGEIYLTNYGYTF	TGCGCCAGCAGCCAAGATCTTGAGGGGGAAATTTACCTTACTAACTATGGCTACACCTTC
TRBJ1-2	few	13	-	TRBV29-1	CSVEARANYGYTF	TGCAGCGTTGAGGCCAGGGCGAACTATGGCTACACCTTC
TRBJ1-2	-	15	-	TRBV6-6	CASRYGGPGSYGYTF	TGTGCCAGCAGGTACGGAGGGCCGGGAAGCTATGGCTACACCTTC
TRBJ1-4	-	14	-	TRBV5-4	CASSPSRLGEKLFF	TGTGCCAGCAGCCCCAGCAGGCTTGGGGAAAAACTGTTTTTT
TRBJ2-1	-	13	TRBD1	TRBV7-9	CASSLPTGVRQFF	TGTGCCAGCAGCTTACCCACAGGGGTGAGGCAGTTCTTC
TRBJ1-2	few	13	-	TRBV6-5	CASKDKANYGYTF	TGTGCCAGCAAAGACAAAGCTAACTATGGCTACACCTTC
TRBJ1-1	-	14	-	TRBV20-1	CSASPADLGTEAFF	TGCAGTGCTAGTCCGGCCGACCTCGGGACTGAAGCTTTCTTT
TRBJ1-6	-	12	TRBD1	TRBV19	CASRRQGSPLHF	TGTGCCAGTAGGAGACAGGGTTCACCCCTCCACTTT
TRBJ1-2	once	16	TRBD1	TRBV25-1	CATSPTGDIRWYGYTF	TGTGCCACCTCCCCGACAGGGGATATTAGGTGGTATGGCTACACCTTC
TRBJ2-7	-	15	-	TRBV7-8	CASSPPGQSAYEQYF	TGTGCCAGCAGCCCTCCGGGACAATCCGCCTACGAGCAGTACTTC
TRBJ2-7	-	12	-	TRBV12-3/TRBV12-4	CASSSETYEQYF	TGTGCCAGCAGCTCAGAAACCTACGAGCAGTACTTC
TRBJ2-1	-	17	TRBD2	TRBV19	CASSIEDGLAAYNEQFF	TGTGCCAGTAGTATAGAGGATGGACTAGCGGCTTACAATGAGCAGTTCTTC
TRBJ1-1	-	14	-	TRBV5-4	CATLQGLWAREAFF	TGTGCTACTCTCCAGGGTTTATGGGCAAGAGAAGCTTTCTTT
TRBJ1-5	few	16	TRBD1	TRBV7-9	CASSLGQGLSNQPQHF	TGTGCCAGCAGCTTAGGACAGGGCCTAAGCAATCAGCCCCAGCATTTT
TRBJ2-7	-	15	TRBD2	TRBV14	CASSQAGTSVTGQYF	TGTGCCAGCAGCCAAGCCGGGACTAGCGTTACTGGACAGTACTTC
TRBJ2-2	-	13	TRBD1	TRBV30	CVSGQGATGELFF	TGTGTCTCGGGACAGGGGGCGACCGGGGAGCTGTTTTTT
TRBJ1-2	-	13	-	TRBV5-1	CASSLDRIHGYTF	TGCGCCAGCAGCTTGGACAGGATACATGGCTACACCTTC
TRBJ2-5	-	16	-	TRBV7-9	CASSPDTFGYQETQYF	TGTGCCAGCAGCCCCGACACTTTTGGGTACCAAGAGACCCAGTACTTC
TRBJ2-7	-	13	-	TRBV6-2/TRBV6-3	CASSDSYAYEQYF	TGTGCCAGCAGTGACAGTTACGCCTACGAGCAGTACTTC
TRBJ1-5	few	12	TRBD1	TRBV24-1	CATNTGAQPQHF	TGTGCCACCAACACAGGGGCTCAGCCCCAGCATTTT
TRBJ1-1	-	14	-	TRBV4-3	CASSQGDTNTEAFF	TGCGCCAGCAGCCAGGGGGACACGAACACTGAAGCTTTCTTT
TRBJ1-1	-	13	-	TRBV4-2	CASSYPGNTEAFF	TGTGCCAGCAGCTACCCAGGCAACACTGAAGCTTTCTTT
TRBJ1-5	few	16	-	TRBV6-1	CASTEWGGSSNQPQHF	TGTGCCAGCACTGAATGGGGGGGATCTAGCAATCAGCCCCAGCATTTT
TRBJ2-3	-	19	TRBD1	TRBV13	CASSLVVPGQGEGPDTQYF	TGTGCCAGCAGCTTAGTGGTCCCGGGACAGGGCGAGGGCCCAGATACGCAGTATTTT
TRBJ1-5	-	15	-	TRBV7-9	CASSSNWQGPQPQHF	TGTGCCAGCAGCTCTAACTGGCAGGGGCCCCAGCCCCAGCATTTT
TRBJ2-1	-	16	TRBD2	TRBV7-2	CASSLGLAGVGNEQFF	TGTGCCAGCAGCTTAGGCCTAGCGGGAGTAGGTAATGAGCAGTTCTTC
TRBJ1-1	-	13	-	TRBV6-5	CASSSSENTEAFF	TGTGCCAGCAGTTCGTCAGAGAACACTGAAGCTTTCTTT
TRBJ2-1	-	15	-	TRBV28	CASSLKGTPYNEQFF	TGTGCCAGCAGTTTAAAGGGGACACCGTACAATGAGCAGTTCTTC
TRBJ1-6	-	16	-	TRBV6-1	CASSGEAGRDNSPLHF	TGTGCCAGCAGTGGGGAGGCAGGGAGGGATAATTCACCCCTCCACTTT
TRBJ1-4	-	15	TRBD1	TRBV9	CASSGSGTVSEKLFF	TGTGCCAGCAGCGGTTCCGGGACAGTGTCCGAAAAACTGTTTTTT
TRBJ2-3	-	14	-	TRBV9	CASSVEGATDTQYF	TGTGCCAGCAGCGTAGAAGGAGCCACAGATACGCAGTATTTT